This TCR beta chain derives from a study of beta chain features in type 1 diabetes (dated by TCRdb to between 2017 and 2018). About the study as a whole: Patients and healthy donors did not differ in mean age, gender distribution, total cell number or subset yield. A total of 90 million to 130 million sorted cells were examined across all samples, and a strong correlation was observed between cell number per subset and RNA yield. The study compared the TCRB repertoires of sorted circulating CD4+ T cell subsets in recently diagnosed type 1 diabetes patients with those in matched healthy donors. Naive and central memory subsets were obtained from all 30 or so donors, but regulatory and stem cell-like memory subsets were isolated from only 8 patients and 8 healthy donors.

A single peripheral blood draw of about 120 mL on average was collected from each donor into heparinised tubes. Using a panel that included CD45RO, CCR7, CD25, CD127, CD95 and CD27, naive, central memory, regulatory and stem cell-like memory CD4+ T cells were sorted on a BD FACSAria II. Purity was above 95% for every sorted population. PBMCs were isolated immediately by Lymphoprep density gradient centrifugation and stained directly without culture. Samples were stained and sorted in pairs, with one healthy donor and one patient per experiment, so that batch effects were minimized. Including cysteine and phenylalanine, the CDR3 has 14 amino acids. The only DNA kept is the CDR3, 42 bases in frame from the first base. V is shortened by 3 bases, J by 5 bases, and the region joining them spans 14 bases. Sequences SGDLS (CDR1) and YYNGEE (CDR2) are obtained from the germline V gene. The entire amount of isolated RNA was reverse transcribed using the High Capacity cDNA Reverse Transcription Kit, so the sequenced TCRB transcripts were expressed ones. Deep immunoSEQ sequencing was applied to naive, central memory and regulatory T cell samples, giving an average of around 4 million total reads per sample. Sorted cells were lysed in RLT buffer, and RNA was extracted using DNase-treated RNeasy Micro or Mini kits according to cell number. To prevent cross-contamination, every cell subset was processed on its own, while patient and healthy donor samples were processed together. The immunoSEQ multiplex PCR was used to amplify TCRB sequences from cDNA, generating 87-bp fragments that spanned the CDR3 region. Sequencing of the amplicons was done on the Illumina HiSeq platform. Per the authors' processing: Synthetic template baselines were used to correct PCR bias computationally, reads within Hamming distance 2 were collapsed, and singletons that could not be merged were discarded. Reads were aligned against IMGT so that V, D and J genes, CDR3 length and insertions or deletions at six rearrangement sites could be assigned. Within each subset, clonotype counts were normalized to sorted cell number, and only after that were true diversity and Gini coefficients computed with the tcR R package. The overlap coefficient, calculated on TCRB nucleotide sequences, was used to measure repertoire sharing. Out-of-frame TCRB sequences from naive cells were analyzed as a proxy for the pre-selection repertoire. TCRdb retrieved this table from immuneACCESS and kept in-frame rearrangements only. Not all clones are present; in checked studies, unresolved V genes account for under half, and no reason is known for the remainder. From that table come the V and J calls and clone size; the DNA was used to work out D and trimming. The table for this sample lists about 450,000 clones; over 9.5% of them were counted only once. The ten largest clones represent 0.045% to 0.05% of the sample.

Overall results and qualifications from the work: Shorter templates might be favored by PCR, yet because patient and control samples were amplified and corrected together, any such skew would affect both groups equally. Type 1 diabetes patients showed a moderate but significant shortening of TCRB CDR3 length in all four CD4+ subsets. Only small numbers of individuals were included in the HLA sub-analyses, which left unresolved whether HLA type had any influence on TCRB rearrangement. Fewer insertions and more nucleotide deletions at VDJ recombination sites were observed in patients with type 1 diabetes, implying thymic rearrangement abnormalities. Sequencing cDNA rather than genomic DNA could over-represent highly expressing activated cells, although activation and CD3 levels did not differ between groups. Naive, central memory and regulatory TCRB repertoires appeared to be more alike among patients than among healthy donors.

Turning to this clone: Its binding antigen is unknown. No quality values exist for individual bases; no much larger clone is one base distant.

The V and J genes are TRBV9 and TRBJ1-2, with the D gene not clear enough to name. The sequenced material came from naive CD4+ T cells from blood. What the cell subset or site label conveys for this sample: true naive CD4+ T cells. The TCR was taken from a woman under 30 in good health. The sequenced DNA is TGTGCCAGCAGCGCCTCGGATGCAGCATATGGCTACACCTTC. It translates as CASSASDAAYGYTF. Here the CDR3 is joined to the reference TRBV9 and TRBJ1-2 genes, and the full variable domain is: DSGVTQTPKHLITATGQRVTLRCSPRSGDLSVYWYQQSLDQGLQFLIQYYNGEERAKGNILERFSAQQFPDLHSELNLSSLELGDSALYFCASSASDAAYGYTFGSGTRLTVV.